The 2 T cell receptor beta chains presented below share a single source sample, sequenced in a study of early T cells in non-severe SARS-CoV-2 infection. TCRdb re-derived calls from the 5' RACE reads in MiXCR, one entry per CDR3 protein. The data show about 130,000 distinct CDR3 sequences, 14% to 15% seen once. The sequenced sample was whole blood. Receptor source: an adult who was a healthcare worker with PCR-confirmed SARS-CoV-2 infection or an uninfected control (not recorded which).

This clonotype was observed a handful of times. In nucleotides, the CDR3 is TGTGCCAGCAAGGGTATTGAGGAAAAACTGTTTTTT. Encoded protein: CASKGIEEKLFF. J is TRBJ1-4 and V is TRBV2; D is unclear. CDR1 and CDR2 from the germline V gene are SNHLY and FYNNEI. This CDR3 spans 12 amino acids. The germline V and J ends were trimmed by 7 bases and 8 bases, with 11 bases remaining between them.

The chain recombines TRBV7-8 with TRBJ2-3, with D uncertain. Trimming shortened V by 7 bases and J by 0 bases, and 8 bases separated the two germline ends. The CDR3 loop spans 13 amino acids. The germline gives CDR1 SGHVS, CDR2 FQNEAQ. The CDR3 here is CASTSTSTDTQYF. CDR3 bases: TGTGCCAGCACTTCGACTAGCACAGATACGCAGTATTTT.